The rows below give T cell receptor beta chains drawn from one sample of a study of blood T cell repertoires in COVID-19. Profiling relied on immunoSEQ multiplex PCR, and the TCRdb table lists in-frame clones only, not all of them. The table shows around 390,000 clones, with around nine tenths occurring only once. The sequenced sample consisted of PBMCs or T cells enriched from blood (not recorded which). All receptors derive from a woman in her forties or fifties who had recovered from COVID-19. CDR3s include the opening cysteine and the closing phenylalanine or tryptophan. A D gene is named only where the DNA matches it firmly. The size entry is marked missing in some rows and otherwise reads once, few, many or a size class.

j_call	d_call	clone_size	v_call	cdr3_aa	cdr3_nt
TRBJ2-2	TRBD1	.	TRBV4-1	CASSLMGTGTGELFF	TGCGCCAGCAGCCTTATGGGGACAGGCACCGGGGAGCTGTTTTTT
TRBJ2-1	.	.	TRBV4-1	CASSQDRGLEQFF	TGCGCCAGCAGCCAAGATAGGGGACTGGAGCAGTTCTTC
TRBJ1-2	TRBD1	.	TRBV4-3	CASSPSWTGDYGYTF	TGCGCCAGCAGCCCATCCTGGACAGGGGATTATGGCTACACCTTC
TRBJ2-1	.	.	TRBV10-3	CAISEQGGENEQFF	TGTGCCATCAGTGAGCAAGGGGGAGAAAATGAGCAGTTCTTC
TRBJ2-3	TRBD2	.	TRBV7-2	CASSSSGGFTDTQYF	TGTGCCAGCAGCAGTAGCGGGGGGTTCACAGATACGCAGTATTTT
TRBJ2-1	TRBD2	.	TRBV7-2	CASSRPGGRYNEQFF	TGTGCCAGCAGCAGACCGGGGGGGCGGTACAATGAGCAGTTCTTC
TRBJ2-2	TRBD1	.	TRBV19	CASSTGTDTGELFF	TGTGCCAGTAGTACGGGGACAGACACCGGGGAGCTGTTTTTT
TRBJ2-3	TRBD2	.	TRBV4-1	CASSIVSGGTDTQYF	TGCGCCAGCAGTATAGTAAGCGGGGGCACAGATACGCAGTATTTT
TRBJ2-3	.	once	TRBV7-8	CASSTGGRGSRDTQYF	TGTGCCAGCAGCACCGGGGGGCGGGGGAGCAGGGATACGCAGTATTTT
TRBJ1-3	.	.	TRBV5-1	CASSLEWEDTIYF	TGCGCCAGCAGCTTGGAGTGGGAGGACACCATATATTTT
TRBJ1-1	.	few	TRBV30	CAWSIRTEAFF	TGTGCCTGGAGTATACGGACTGAAGCTTTCTTT
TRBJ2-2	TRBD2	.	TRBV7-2	CASSRRGERGTNTGELFF	TGTGCCAGCAGCCGCCGGGGGGAGCGGGGGACGAACACCGGGGAGCTGTTTTTT
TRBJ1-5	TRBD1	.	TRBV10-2	CASSGTGGFGQPQHF	TGCGCCAGCAGTGGGACAGGAGGGTTTGGGCAGCCCCAGCATTTT
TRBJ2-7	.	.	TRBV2	CASSGAGQSYEQYF	TGTGCCAGCAGTGGAGCGGGACAGTCCTACGAGCAGTACTTC
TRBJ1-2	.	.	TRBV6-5	CASREGGIYGYTF	TGTGCCAGCAGGGAGGGAGGAATCTATGGCTACACCTTC
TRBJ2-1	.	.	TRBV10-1	CASSPTRSVYNEQFF	TGCGCCAGCAGTCCGACTAGAAGTGTCTACAATGAGCAGTTCTTC
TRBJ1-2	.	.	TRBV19	CASRKPGVNYGYTF	TGTGCCAGCCGAAAGCCGGGGGTTAACTATGGCTACACCTTC
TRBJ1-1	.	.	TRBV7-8	CASSLGSGWTEAFF	TGTGCCAGCAGCTTAGGCTCAGGGTGGACTGAAGCTTTCTTT
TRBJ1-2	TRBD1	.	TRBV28	CASSFPGGYGYTF	TGTGCCAGCAGTTTTCCAGGGGGGTATGGCTACACCTTC
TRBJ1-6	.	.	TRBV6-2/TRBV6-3	CASSYWQGSSPLHF	TGTGCCAGCAGTTATTGGCAGGGAAGTTCACCCCTCCACTTT
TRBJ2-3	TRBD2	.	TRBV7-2	CASRTSLDTQYF	TGTGCCAGCCGGACTAGCCTAGATACGCAGTATTTT
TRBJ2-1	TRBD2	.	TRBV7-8	CASSFQRPGLADYNEQFF	TGTGCCAGCAGCTTTCAACGCCCGGGACTAGCGGACTACAATGAGCAGTTCTTC
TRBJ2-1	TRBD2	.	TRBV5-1	CASSLVASGTYNEQFF	TGCGCCAGCAGCTTGGTGGCTAGCGGCACCTACAATGAGCAGTTCTTC
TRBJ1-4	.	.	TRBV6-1	CASSELQGTNEKLFF	TGTGCCAGCAGTGAGTTACAGGGTACTAATGAAAAACTGTTTTTT
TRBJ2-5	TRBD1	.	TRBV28	CASRPTGAETQYF	TGTGCCAGCAGGCCAACAGGGGCCGAGACCCAGTACTTC
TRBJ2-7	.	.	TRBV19	CASSIEGDSFYEQYF	TGTGCCAGTAGTATAGAGGGCGACAGTTTTTACGAGCAGTACTTC
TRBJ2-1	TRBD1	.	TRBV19	CASSIIDRADEQFF	TGTGCCAGTAGTATAATTGACAGGGCCGATGAGCAGTTCTTC
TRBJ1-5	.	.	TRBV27	CASSGGGRLQPQHF	TGTGCCAGCAGTGGGGGGGGCAGGCTCCAGCCCCAGCATTTT
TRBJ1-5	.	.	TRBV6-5	CASRSTGGQPQHF	TGTGCCAGCCGTAGCACCGGGGGTCAGCCCCAGCATTTT
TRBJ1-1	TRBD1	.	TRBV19	CASSIARTGHTEAFF	TGTGCCAGTAGTATAGCCCGGACAGGGCACACTGAAGCTTTCTTT
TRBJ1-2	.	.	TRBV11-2	CASSLSPGYGYTF	TGTGCCAGCAGCTTATCTCCGGGCTATGGCTACACCTTC
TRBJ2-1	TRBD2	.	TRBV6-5	CASSPIAGGPDEQFF	TGTGCCAGCAGCCCGATAGCGGGGGGGCCCGATGAGCAGTTCTTC
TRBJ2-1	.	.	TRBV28	CASSLSLLPDNEQFF	TGTGCCAGCAGTCTATCCCTTTTACCGGACAATGAGCAGTTCTTC
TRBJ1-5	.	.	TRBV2	CASSTAAGTRFGSNQPQHF	TGTGCCAGCAGCACGGCAGCGGGGACCAGATTTGGTAGCAATCAGCCCCAGCATTTT
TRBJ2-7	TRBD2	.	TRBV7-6	CASSPGGSYEQYF	TGTGCCAGCTCACCGGGGGGGTCCTACGAGCAGTACTTC
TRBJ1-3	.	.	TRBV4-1	CASSQLPKGIVSSGNTIYF	TGCGCCAGCAGCCAACTTCCAAAGGGGATTGTTAGCTCTGGAAACACCATATATTTT
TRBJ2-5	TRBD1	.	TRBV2	CASTRDRASQETQYF	TGTGCCAGTACTCGGGACAGAGCTTCTCAAGAGACCCAGTACTTC
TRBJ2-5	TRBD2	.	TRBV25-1	CAAGRGGQETQYF	TGTGCAGCGGGACGGGGGGGCCAAGAGACCCAGTACTTC
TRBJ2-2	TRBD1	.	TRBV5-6	CASSLQGASAGELFF	TGTGCCAGCAGCTTACAGGGGGCATCGGCCGGGGAGCTGTTTTTT
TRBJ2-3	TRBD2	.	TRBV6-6	CASSSPLAGGTDTQYF	TGTGCCAGCAGTTCTCCACTAGCGGGGGGCACAGATACGCAGTATTTT
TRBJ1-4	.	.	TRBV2	CASSVYRPSGVNEKLFF	TGTGCCAGCAGTGTATACAGGCCAAGTGGTGTTAATGAAAAACTGTTTTTT
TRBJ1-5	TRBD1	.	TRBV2	CASTGGIVNQPQHF	TGTGCCAGCACAGGGGGCATAGTCAATCAGCCCCAGCATTTT
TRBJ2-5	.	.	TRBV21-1	CASSPLSKAEYQETQYF	TGTGCCAGCAGTCCCCTAAGCAAGGCGGAATACCAAGAGACCCAGTACTTC
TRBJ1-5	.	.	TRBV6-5	CASSWDSDPDQPQHF	TGTGCCAGCAGTTGGGACTCCGATCCAGATCAGCCCCAGCATTTT
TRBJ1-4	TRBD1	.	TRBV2	CASSAQGLMELFF	TGTGCCAGCAGTGCACAGGGGCTAATGGAACTGTTTTTT
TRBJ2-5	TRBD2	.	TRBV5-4	CASNIRTSGGKETQYF	TGTGCCAGCAACATCAGGACTAGCGGAGGTAAAGAGACCCAGTACTTC
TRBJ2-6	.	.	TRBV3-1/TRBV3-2	CASSPDRSISGANVLTF	TGTGCCAGCAGCCCCGACAGGTCCATCTCTGGGGCCAACGTCCTGACTTTC
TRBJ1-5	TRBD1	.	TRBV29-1	CSVAGTGLHQPQHF	TGCAGCGTAGCCGGGACAGGGTTACATCAGCCCCAGCATTTT
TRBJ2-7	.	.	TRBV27	CASSPWGVEQYF	TGTGCCAGCAGTCCCTGGGGCGTGGAGCAGTACTTC
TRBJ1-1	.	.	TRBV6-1	CASSEGQGIHTEAFF	TGTGCCAGCAGTGAAGGGCAGGGTATCCACACTGAAGCTTTCTTT
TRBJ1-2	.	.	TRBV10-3	CAISGLAELYGYTF	TGTGCCATCAGTGGTCTGGCAGAACTATATGGCTACACCTTC